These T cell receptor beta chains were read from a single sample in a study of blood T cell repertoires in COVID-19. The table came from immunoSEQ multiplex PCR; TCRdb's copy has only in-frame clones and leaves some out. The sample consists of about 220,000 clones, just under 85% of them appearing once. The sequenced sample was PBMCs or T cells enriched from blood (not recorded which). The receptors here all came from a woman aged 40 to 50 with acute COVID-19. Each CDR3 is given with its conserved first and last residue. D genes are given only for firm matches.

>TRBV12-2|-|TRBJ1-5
CASRSVRGQGTHSNQPQHF
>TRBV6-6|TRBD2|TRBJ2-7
CASSSLGRGGAYEQYF
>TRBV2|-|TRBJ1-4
CASSARDTGLTNEKLFF
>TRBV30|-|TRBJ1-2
CAWSYSSNYGYTF
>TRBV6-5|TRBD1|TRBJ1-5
CASSLGTGKHQPQHF
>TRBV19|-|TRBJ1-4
CASSTPRTLEKLFF
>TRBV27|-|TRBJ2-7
CASSPDRLAIPYEQYF
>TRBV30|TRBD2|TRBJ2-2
CAWSVPGGGELFF
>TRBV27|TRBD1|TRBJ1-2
CASSSYRDRRVYGYTF
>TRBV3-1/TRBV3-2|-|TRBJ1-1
CASSQRQKNTEAFF
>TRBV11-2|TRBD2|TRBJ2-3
CASSTGRGADTQYF
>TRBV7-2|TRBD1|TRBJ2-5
CASSLGGGKRTQYF
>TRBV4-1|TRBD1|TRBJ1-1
CASSQEIGTGIGTEAFF
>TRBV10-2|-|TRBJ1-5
CASSEGESNQPQHF
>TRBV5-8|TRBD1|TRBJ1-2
CASSRGQGLYGYTF
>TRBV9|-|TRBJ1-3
CASSVGAGINTIYF
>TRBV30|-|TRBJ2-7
CAWSVLVSSYEQYF